This TCR beta chain came from a study of T cell clonotyping in hematopoietic cell transplantation. Germline V gene sequence: CDR1 SGHDT, CDR2 YYEEEE. The V end lost 3 bases, the J end lost 6 bases, and 12 bases lay between the germline ends. There are 13 residues in the CDR3. This table comes from immunoSEQ multiplex PCR, and its TCRdb copy is limited to in-frame clones, with some not included. There are over 25,000 clones in the sample; 92% occur only once, and around 10% lies in the top ten. Study-level findings and limits: Few recipient clonotypes overlapped donors; over 95% were de novo at given depth. After transplant, recipient diversity fell while pathologically expanded clonotypes grew through day 180. Without cell sorting, CD4 versus CD8 contributions remain unresolved.

Worth noting for this clone: The antigen is undetermined.

Recipient blood drawn about 28 days pretransplant and days 30, 100, 180 after. This material consisted of PBMCs, taken 100 days after allogeneic stem cell transplant. This clonotype was obtained from a female patient aged 50-60 years who had an allogeneic stem cell transplant from a related donor, so the T cells may come from the graft donor. Some clones in this sample may be carry-over from other donors' samples. This chain links TRBV5-6 with TRBJ1-1; D is perhaps TRBD1 (5 bases). The CDR3 region has the DNA TGTGCCAGCAGCTGGGGCAGGGTTCCTGAAGCTTTCTTT. Its protein is CASSWGRVPEAFF.